These 25 T cell receptor beta chains were sequenced from one sample in a study of shared clonotypes between healthy human individuals. Profiling relied on immunoSEQ multiplex PCR, and the TCRdb table lists in-frame clones only, not all of them. The data hold roughly 2,500,000 clones, with approximately 93% observed a single time. The sample taken for sequencing was naive CD4+ T cells from PBMCs. Subset defined: CD45RA+ positively selected. The source of these receptors is a man between 18 and 29 years old in good health. Some clones in this sample may be carry-over from other donors' samples.

The chain recombines TRBV28 with TRBJ1-1; D is unresolved. Between the trimmed V and J ends, which lost 4 bases and 1 base, there was a span of 13 bases. This CDR3 comprises 15 residues. Germline V CDR1 and CDR2: MDHEN, SYDVKM. CDR3 loop: CASSSHRGKNTEAFF. In DNA form, the CDR3 reads TGTGCCAGCAGTTCCCATCGGGGTAAGAACACTGAAGCTTTCTTT.

This sequence joins TRBV5-4 and TRBJ1-1; 11 bases line up with TRBD1. CDR3 size: 17 residues. Losses at the gene ends were 3 bases for V and 0 bases for J; bases not matched to a gene: 7. Germline loops: CDR1 SGHNT, CDR2 YYREEE (reference sequence). Here the CDR3 reads CASSSGTGGEMNTEAFF. CDR3 in DNA: TGTGCCAGCAGCTCCGGGACAGGGGGAGAAATGAACACTGAAGCTTTCTTT.

The V and J genes are TRBV5-6 and TRBJ2-7; 7 nucleotides agree with TRBD1. The trim removed 4 bases at V and 1 base at J, leaving 5 bases unmatched. The CDR3 spans 14 residues. Germline V lookup: CDR1 SGHDT, CDR2 YYEEEE. The CDR3 DNA reads as TGTGCCAGCAGCCCGGGACAGAGATCCTACGAGCAGTACTTC. As protein: CASSPGQRSYEQYF.

Of note for this clone: Other DNA sequences within the sample encode an identical CDR3. This sequence joins TRBV7-2 and TRBJ2-7; D perhaps matches TRBD1 (6 bases). CDR1 is SGHTA and CDR2 is FQGNSA in the germline V gene. The CDR3 is 14 amino acids. V was trimmed by 4 bases and J by 0 bases, leaving 10 bases between them. The CDR3 region is CASSYQGSSYEQYF. In DNA form, the CDR3 reads TGTGCCAGCAGCTATCAGGGGAGCTCCTACGAGCAGTACTTC.

V and J are TRBV5-1 and TRBJ1-1; D perhaps matches TRBD1 (6 bases). The CDR3 extends over 15 amino acids. Trimming stripped 8 bases from V and 6 bases from J, with 23 bases between. From germline, CDR1 is SGHRS and CDR2 YFSETQ. Here the CDR3 DNA reads TGCGCCAGTCAAAGGCAGCAGGGGCGATACTCTGAAGCTTTCTTT. This codes for CASQRQQGRYSEAFF.

V usage is TRBV11-2 and J usage is TRBJ2-2; 10 nucleotides align to TRBD2. Unmatched junction bases numbered 10, after V lost 2 bases and J lost 7 bases. This CDR3 has 17 residues. Germline V gives CDR1 SGHAT, CDR2 FQNNGV. CDR3: CASSLLGLAGAGGELFF. The CDR3 nucleotides are TGTGCCAGCAGCTTATTGGGCCTAGCGGGAGCCGGCGGGGAGCTGTTTTTT.

V gene TRBV7-6 combines with J gene TRBJ2-7, with 9 bases that match TRBD1. The germline CDR1 and CDR2 sequences are SGHVS and FNYEAQ. This CDR3 spans 16 amino acids. With V trimmed by 5 bases and J by 0 bases, 8 bases remained unmatched. This chain's CDR3 is CASSPVTGGSSYEQYF. The CDR3 nucleotides are TGTGCCAGCAGCCCTGTGACAGGGGGGAGCTCCTACGAGCAGTACTTC.

This clone is a singleton in its sample. The chain is built from TRBV7-9 and TRBJ2-3; D is ambiguous. The germline CDR1 and CDR2 sequences are SEHNR and FQNEAQ (reference sequence). The CDR3 is made up of 15 amino acids. The V and J ends lost 6 bases and 0 bases respectively, with 13 bases between them. The CDR3 loop reads CASRIRLISTDTQYF. In nucleotides, the CDR3 is TGTGCCAGCAGAATTAGACTGATTAGCACAGATACGCAGTATTTT.

This rearrangement joins TRBV15 to TRBJ2-1; 11 bases fit TRBD2. Germline values: CDR1 LNHNV, CDR2 YYDKDF (reference sequence). This CDR3 region has 18 residues. V lost 5 bases to trimming and J lost 0 bases; unmatched junction nucleotides: 9. The CDR3 region has the DNA TGTGCCACCAGCGTAGCTAGCGGGAGGTCCAACTCCTACAATGAGCAGTTCTTC. This sequence encodes CATSVASGRSNSYNEQFF.

This clone came up once. This chain joins TRBV7-3 and TRBJ2-7; 10 positions match TRBD2. Trimming at V came to 5 bases and at J to 6 bases, leaving 10 bases not matched to a gene. This CDR3 comprises 15 residues. Per germline, CDR1 SGHTA and CDR2 FQGTGA. CDR3 coding DNA: TGTGCCAGCAGCAACCAAGCGGGAGGGCCATCCGAGCAGTACTTC. Translating gives CASSNQAGGPSEQYF.

The V gene is TRBV4-2, the J gene TRBJ1-2, with D unclear. The CDR3 has 14 residues. V lost 0 bases and J 6 bases, leaving 11 bases between the germline ends. The germline gives CDR1 LGHNA, CDR2 YNFKEQ. This chain's CDR3 is CASSQDLLGDGYTF. Here the CDR3 DNA reads TGTGCCAGCAGCCAAGACTTACTGGGCGATGGCTACACCTTC.

The rearrangement joins TRBV10-1 to TRBJ2-5, with D perhaps TRBD2 (5 bases). Trimming took off 0 bases at V and 4 bases at J, with 9 bases between the two ends. CDR1 and CDR2 (germline): WNHNN, SYGVQD (reference sequence). The CDR3 sequence is 14 residues long. The CDR3 reads CASSESTGRETQYF. For the CDR3, the DNA is TGCGCCAGCAGTGAGTCGACGGGGAGAGAGACCCAGTACTTC.

This chain joins TRBV6-6 and TRBJ1-1; D call uncertain. CDR3 length equals 13 residues. CDR1 and CDR2 from the germline V gene are MNHNY and SVGAGI (reference sequence). Trimming cost V 6 bases and J 5 bases, with 13 bases left between them. CDR3 protein: CASRSPTETEAFF. The CDR3 nucleotides read TGTGCCAGCAGATCACCCACAGAGACTGAAGCTTTCTTT.

The chain has TRBV9 and TRBJ2-5; 7 bases map to TRBD2. The CDR3 length is 14 residues. From germline, CDR1 is SGDLS and CDR2 YYNGEE. With V trimmed by 0 bases and J by 4 bases, 3 bases remained unmatched. CDR3: CASSVDPGGETQYF. The CDR3, as DNA: TGTGCCAGCAGCGTAGACCCGGGAGGAGAGACCCAGTACTTC.

This rearrangement joins TRBV9 to TRBJ1-2, with unresolved D. The ends were cut back, 2 bases at V and 5 bases at J, with 10 bases in the middle. The CDR3 runs to 13 residues. Germline V gene sequence: CDR1 SGDLS, CDR2 YYNGEE. The CDR3 region is CASSVLDGYGYTF. CDR3 in DNA: TGTGCCAGCAGCGTCCTCGATGGATATGGCTACACCTTC.

The chain is built from TRBV11-3 and TRBJ2-3; the match to TRBD2 covers 13 bases. The germline gives CDR1 SGHNT, CDR2 YENEEA. V was clipped by 4 bases and J by 0 bases; unmatched bases: 4. The length of the CDR3 is 17 residues. The CDR3 loop reads CASSSGLAGKSTDTQYF. CDR3 DNA sequence: TGTGCCAGCAGCTCGGGACTAGCGGGGAAAAGCACAGATACGCAGTATTTT.

V and J are TRBV6-1 and TRBJ1-6, with D maybe TRBD1 (6 bases). CDR3 size: 14 residues. Germline V gives CDR1 MNHNS, CDR2 SASEGT. V was shortened by 2 bases and J by 9 bases, with 11 bases between the two germline ends. The CDR3 nucleotides are TGTGCCAGCAGTGAAAGGCAGGGGACTTCACCCCTCCACTTT. It specifies CASSERQGTSPLHF.

This rearrangement joins TRBV5-1 to TRBJ1-1, with TRBD1 identical over 9 bases. Germline CDR1 is SGHRS and CDR2 is YFSETQ. CDR3 length: 15 residues. The V and J ends lost 4 bases and 1 base, in that order; junction bases with no gene match: 5. The CDR3 sequence: CASSPWTGENTEAFF. CDR3 DNA sequence: TGCGCCAGCAGCCCATGGACAGGGGAGAACACTGAAGCTTTCTTT.

The genes are TRBV6-1 and TRBJ1-2, with D uncertain. Deletions cut 7 bases from V and 0 bases from J, with 6 bases between. The CDR3 covers 12 residues. Germline CDR1 and CDR2: MNHNS and SASEGT. In DNA, the CDR3 is TGTGCCAGCATAACAGCTAACTATGGCTACACCTTC. Its translation: CASITANYGYTF.

This chain links TRBV11-2 with TRBJ2-4, with no clear D. This CDR3 is 16 amino acids long. CDR1 and CDR2 (germline): SGHAT, FQNNGV. Trimming took off 0 bases at V and 0 bases at J, with 9 bases between the two ends. The CDR3 protein is CASSLDLVTAKNIQYF. CDR3 nucleotide sequence: TGTGCCAGCAGCTTAGACCTAGTAACAGCCAAAAACATTCAGTACTTC.

The V and J genes are TRBV4-1 and TRBJ2-1; D gene unclear. CDR3 length: 14 residues. Deletions cut 4 bases from V and 9 bases from J, with 16 bases between. Germline CDR1 is MGHRA and CDR2 is YSYEKL. The CDR3 DNA is TGCGCCAGCAGCCTAGAGCCACGCCTCGGTGAGCAGTTCTTC. It yields the protein CASSLEPRLGEQFF.

The chain couples TRBV4-1 to TRBJ1-2, with D perhaps TRBD1 (6 bases). The germline V gene encodes CDR1 MGHRA and CDR2 YSYEKL. The CDR3 has 16 amino acids. Trimming cost V 4 bases and J 4 bases, with 19 bases left between them. The CDR3 DNA reads TGCGCCAGCAGCCCGAATATCCCAACAGGGACCTATGGCTACACCTTC. It specifies CASSPNIPTGTYGYTF.

The rearrangement uses TRBV7-3 and TRBJ2-3; TRBD2 matches at 10 bases. Germline CDR1 is SGHTA and CDR2 is FQGTGA. With 2 bases clipped from V and 4 bases from J, the junction kept 6 bases outside the gene matches. The CDR3 has 16 residues. The CDR3 nucleotides read TGTGCCAGCAGCTTAGGGGGAGCGGGAGGGCCAGATACGCAGTATTTT. Protein sequence: CASSLGGAGGPDTQYF.

This rearrangement joins TRBV6-5 to TRBJ1-2; TRBD1 agrees at 9 bases. J lost 7 bases, V lost 0 bases, and 3 bases had no gene match. Looked up from germline, CDR1 is MNHEY and CDR2 is SVGAGI. The CDR3 has 14 residues. The CDR3 DNA follows: TGTGCCAGCAGTTACTCGACAGGGGGACTTGGCTACACCTTC. Translating it yields CASSYSTGGLGYTF.

J is TRBJ1-6 and V is TRBV28; D is perhaps TRBD1 (6 bases). This CDR3 is 16 amino acids long. Germline CDR1 MDHEN, CDR2 SYDVKM. Trimming shortened V by 7 bases and J by 6 bases, and 19 bases separated the two germline ends. The CDR3 reads CASTKWGAPSNSPLHF. DNA of the CDR3: TGTGCCAGCACCAAATGGGGGGCGCCGAGTAATTCACCCCTCCACTTT.